This T cell receptor (beta chain) was sequenced for a study of blood T cell repertoires in COVID-19. With 0 bases removed from V and 6 bases from J, the gap between germline ends came to 7 bases. This CDR3 is 14 amino acids long. Germline V CDR1 and CDR2: SGDLS, YYNGEE. Profiling relied on immunoSEQ multiplex PCR, and the TCRdb table lists in-frame clones only, not all of them. The profile covers roughly 410,000 clones, with 89% appearing a single time and about 1.2% taken by the ten largest. The source material was peripheral blood. The chain combines TRBV9 with TRBJ1-6; no clear D. The source of this sequence is a man aged 35 to 55 with acute or convalescent COVID-19. The CDR3 loop reads CASSVVDVNSPLHF. CDR3 sequence (DNA): TGTGCCAGCAGCGTAGTAGATGTTAATTCACCCCTCCACTTT.